This TCR beta chain came from a study of T cell responses to AZD1222 COVID-19 vaccine. Germline loops: CDR1 LNHDA, CDR2 SQIVND (reference sequence). The V gene lost 3 bases and the J gene lost 3 bases, with 12 bases spanning the gap. This CDR3 is built from 15 residues. Produced via immunoSEQ multiplex PCR; TCRdb's table is partial and in-frame only. The sample yields over 100,000 clones, just over 90% seen once. This specimen was peripheral blood, taken on day 0 of AZD1222 vaccination. This chain joins TRBV19 and TRBJ1-5, with D unresolved. This sequence was found in an adult in good health. The CDR3 sequence is CASSIVAGSNQPQHF. CDR3 DNA sequence: TGTGCCAGTAGTATTGTCGCGGGATCCAATCAGCCCCAGCATTTT.